This T cell receptor (beta chain) was recovered during a study of human T cells and chemical hapten exposure. In the study overall: Among samples, TCR yields varied mainly because of small differences in pooled library volume.

CDR1 is LGHNA and CDR2 is YSLEER in the germline V gene. This CDR3 spans 15 amino acids. The V gene lost 1 base and the J gene lost 4 bases, with 11 bases spanning the gap. Time point defined: patch test 1, 2 weeks after DPC sensitization. Documented treatment: therapeutic diphenylcyclopropenone sensitization with weekly scalp DPC. TCRdb independently ran MiXCR on the RACE reads; one entry per CDR3 protein. The sample has 90,000 to 120,000 distinct CDR3 sequences, around 10% seen once. This clonotype was picked up a small number of times. The specimen comprised whole blood, sampled in connection with sensitization to the hapten diphenylcyclopropenone (DPC). This sequence was found in a woman between 40 and 55 years old with alopecia areata. Some clones in this sample may be carry-over from other donors' samples. J is TRBJ2-1 and V is TRBV4-3; TRBD1 might be the D (6 bases). CDR3 in DNA: TGCGCCAGCAGCCAAGGCAGGGGCCCATACAATGAGCAGTTCTTC. Its translation is CASSQGRGPYNEQFF.